This T cell receptor beta chain was captured by sequencing in a study of blood T cells in healthy people across ages. Study at large: Researchers report that template switching captured about one barcoded beta molecule per two T cells. Notes on the study in general: Across samples, TCR beta diversity tracked strongly with naive T cell percentage. Leaving the PBMCs unsorted stopped any conclusive comparison of naive versus antigen-experienced cells.

This clonotype has at least ten counts. Antigen specificity is unknown. Primed by a sample-barcoded 5' primer and a J-beta primer mix, a second PCR proceeded for 7 to 11 cycles. Each cDNA molecule was tagged by a template-switch adaptor that had 12 random nucleotides. TCRdb called the 5' RACE reads again in MiXCR, with one record for every CDR3 protein. The sample yields about 650,000 distinct CDR3 sequences, 32% seen once. This receptor was identified in a woman of 80 years or more in good health. The sample was blood.

The CDR3 coding sequence is TGTGCCAGCAGCCGGGGAGGTGGCAATCAGCCCCAGCATTTT. This encodes CASSRGGGNQPQHF. V is TRBV7-2 and J is TRBJ1-5; no clear D gene. From germline, CDR1 is SGHTA and CDR2 FQGNSA. Trimming took off 5 bases at V and 2 bases at J, with 10 bases between the two ends. This CDR3 has 14 amino acids.